The rows below give T cell receptor beta chains drawn from one sample of a study of shared clonotypes between healthy human individuals. Generated by immunoSEQ multiplex PCR, the TCRdb table keeps only in-frame clones and is missing some. The table lists 330,000 or so clones, 74% of them singletons. Sequencing was done on a sample of memory CD4+ T cells sorted from blood. The origin of the receptors is a man aged 30-40 years in good health. Both conserved end residues are part of each CDR3. The D gene is left open where the match is weak. Where a row states a size, it is once, few, many or the class of an expanded clone; other rows omit it.

d_gene	v_gene	j_gene	abundance	CDR3aa	CDR3nt
.	TRBV11-2	TRBJ2-7	.	CASSLAQGYGYEQYF	TGTGCCAGCAGCTTAGCCCAGGGTTATGGGTACGAGCAGTACTTC
TRBD2	TRBV7-8	TRBJ2-7	few	CASSTSGSHEQYF	TGTGCCAGCAGCACTAGCGGGAGCCACGAGCAGTACTTC
TRBD1	TRBV5-6	TRBJ1-6	.	CASSQKQGASSPLHF	TGTGCCAGCAGCCAAAAACAGGGGGCATCTTCACCCCTCCACTTT
TRBD1	TRBV2	TRBJ2-3	.	CASRGRDRETDTQYF	TGTGCCAGCAGAGGCAGGGACAGGGAAACAGATACGCAGTATTTT
TRBD2	TRBV28	TRBJ2-2	once	CASRPPGGYTGELFF	TGTGCCAGCAGACCCCCGGGGGGTTACACCGGGGAGCTGTTTTTT
.	TRBV11-3	TRBJ2-7	.	CASSLKGPSSEQYF	TGTGCCAGCAGCTTAAAGGGGCCCTCGAGCGAGCAGTACTTC
.	TRBV25-1	TRBJ1-2	.	CASSDSPGYGYTF	TGTGCCAGCAGTGATTCGCCGGGCTATGGCTACACCTTC
.	TRBV18	TRBJ2-7	.	CASSPAPSYEQYF	TGTGCCAGCTCACCAGCCCCATCCTACGAGCAGTACTTC
.	TRBV11-3	TRBJ1-1	once	CASSLDWRGEAFF	TGTGCCAGCAGCTTAGATTGGCGGGGAGAAGCTTTCTTT
TRBD1	TRBV29-1	TRBJ2-3	.	CSVSNRGIMDTQYF	TGCAGCGTCAGCAACAGGGGCATAATGGATACGCAGTATTTT
TRBD2	TRBV20-1	TRBJ2-7	.	CGAGDPYEQYF	TGCGGAGCGGGGGACCCCTACGAGCAGTACTTC
.	TRBV7-2	TRBJ2-6	few	CASSFRNSGANVLTF	TGTGCCAGCAGCTTCAGAAACTCTGGGGCCAACGTCCTGACTTTC
TRBD1	TRBV14	TRBJ2-2	.	CASSPGQVLAGELFF	TGTGCCAGCAGCCCCGGACAGGTCCTCGCCGGGGAGCTGTTTTTT
TRBD1	TRBV6-5	TRBJ2-3	.	CASRDSYTDTQYF	TGTGCCAGCCGGGACAGTTACACAGATACGCAGTATTTT